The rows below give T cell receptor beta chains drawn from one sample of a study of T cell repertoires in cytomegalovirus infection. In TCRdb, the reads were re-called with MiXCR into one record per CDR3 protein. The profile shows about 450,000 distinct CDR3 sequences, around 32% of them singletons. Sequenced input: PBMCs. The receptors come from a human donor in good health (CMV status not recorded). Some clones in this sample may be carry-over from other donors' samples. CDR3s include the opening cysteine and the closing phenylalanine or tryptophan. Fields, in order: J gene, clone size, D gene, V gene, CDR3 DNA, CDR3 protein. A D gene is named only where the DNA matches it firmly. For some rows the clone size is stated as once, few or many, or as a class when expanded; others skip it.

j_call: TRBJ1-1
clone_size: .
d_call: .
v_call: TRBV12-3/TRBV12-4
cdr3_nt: TGTGCCAGCAGTTTAGGGCAGGGTGGCTCTGAAGCTTTCTTT
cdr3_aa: CASSLGQGGSEAFF

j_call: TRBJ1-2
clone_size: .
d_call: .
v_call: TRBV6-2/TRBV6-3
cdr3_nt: TGTGCCAGCAGTGGCTTGACGGGTATCTATGGCTACACCTTC
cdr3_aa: CASSGLTGIYGYTF

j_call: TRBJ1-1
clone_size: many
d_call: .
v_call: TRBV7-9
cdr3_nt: TGTGCCAGCAGCTTAGGCGCAACAGGGATGAACACTGAAGCTTTCTTT
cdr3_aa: CASSLGATGMNTEAFF

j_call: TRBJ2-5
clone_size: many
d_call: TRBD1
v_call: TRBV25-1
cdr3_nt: TGTGCCAGCAGTGAATACAACAGGGGCTTAGAGACCCAGTACTTC
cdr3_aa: CASSEYNRGLETQYF

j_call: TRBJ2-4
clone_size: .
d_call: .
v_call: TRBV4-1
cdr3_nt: TGCGCCAGCAGCCAAGGAACAGAAACAGGGTCCAAAAACATTCAGTACTTC
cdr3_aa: CASSQGTETGSKNIQYF

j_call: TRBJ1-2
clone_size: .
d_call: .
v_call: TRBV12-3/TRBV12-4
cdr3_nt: TGTGCCAGCAGTTTGTCCCTGCCGGGCTACACCTTC
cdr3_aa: CASSLSLPGYTF

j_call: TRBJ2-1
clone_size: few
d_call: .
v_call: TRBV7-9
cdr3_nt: TGTGCCAGCAGTTCGACAGAAAGCAATGAGCAGTTCTTC
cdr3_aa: CASSSTESNEQFF

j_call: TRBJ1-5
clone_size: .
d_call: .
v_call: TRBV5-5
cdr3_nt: TGTGCCAGCAGCTTGGCGAACAGCGCCGCAGATACGCAGCATTTT
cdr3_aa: CASSLANSAADTQHF

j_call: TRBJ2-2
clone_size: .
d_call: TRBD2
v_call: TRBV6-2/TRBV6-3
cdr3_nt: TGTGCCAGCAGTTACACTTGGACTAGCGGGGCGAACACCGGGGAGCTGTTTTTT
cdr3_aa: CASSYTWTSGANTGELFF

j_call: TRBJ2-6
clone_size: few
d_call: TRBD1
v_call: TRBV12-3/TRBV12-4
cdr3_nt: TGTGCCAGCGACAGGGCTGGGGCCAACGTCCTGACTTTC
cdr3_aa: CASDRAGANVLTF

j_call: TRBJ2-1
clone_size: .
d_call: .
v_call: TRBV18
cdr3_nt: TGTGCCAGCTCACCACTGATTACTGACAATGAGCAGTTCTTC
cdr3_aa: CASSPLITDNEQFF

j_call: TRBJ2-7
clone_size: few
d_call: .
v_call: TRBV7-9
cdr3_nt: TGTGCCAGCACCAGGGGATACGAGCAGTACTTC
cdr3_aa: CASTRGYEQYF

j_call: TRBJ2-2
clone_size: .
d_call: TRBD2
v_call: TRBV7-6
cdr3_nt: TGTGCCAGCAGCTTTGGGACTAGTGGGGCCACCGGGGAGCTGTTTTTT
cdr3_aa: CASSFGTSGATGELFF

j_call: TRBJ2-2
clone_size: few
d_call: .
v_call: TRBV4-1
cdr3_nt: TGCGCCAGCAGCCAAGATAGATTCGGTTCCGGGGAGCTGTTTTTT
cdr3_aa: CASSQDRFGSGELFF

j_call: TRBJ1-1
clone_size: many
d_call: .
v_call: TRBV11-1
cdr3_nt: TGTGCCAGCAGCGAAAACACTGAAGCTTTCTTT
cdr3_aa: CASSENTEAFF

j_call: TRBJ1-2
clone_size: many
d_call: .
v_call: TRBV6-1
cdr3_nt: TGTGCCAGCAGCAAAGTGGGTTTAACGGGATTGAATGGCTACACCTTC
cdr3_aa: CASSKVGLTGLNGYTF

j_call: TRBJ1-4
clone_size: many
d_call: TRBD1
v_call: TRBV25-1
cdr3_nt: TGTGCCAGCAGTCAGTTACCGGGACAGGGCAATGAAAAACTGTTTTTT
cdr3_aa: CASSQLPGQGNEKLFF

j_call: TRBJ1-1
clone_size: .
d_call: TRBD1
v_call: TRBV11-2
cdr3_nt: TGTGCCTGCAGCTTAGGGGGCGTTAACACTGAAGCTTTCTTT
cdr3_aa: CACSLGGVNTEAFF

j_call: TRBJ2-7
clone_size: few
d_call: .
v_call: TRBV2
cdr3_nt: TGTGCCAGCAGTGAGTTAGGGGGCTACGAGCAGTACTTC
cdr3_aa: CASSELGGYEQYF

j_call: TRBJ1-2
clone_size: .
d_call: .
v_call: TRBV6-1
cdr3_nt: TGTGCCAGCAGGGGGGGAGGGACATCTGCTGGCTACACCTTC
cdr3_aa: CASRGGGTSAGYTF

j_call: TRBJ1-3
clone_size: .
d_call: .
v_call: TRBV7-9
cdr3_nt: TGTGCCAGCACCCAAGGATCGGGGGCCGGCGGAAACACCATATATTTT
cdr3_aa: CASTQGSGAGGNTIYF

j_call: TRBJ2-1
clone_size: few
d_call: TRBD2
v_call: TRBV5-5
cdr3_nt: TGTGCCAGCAGCTGGTTGGGACTAGATTCCTACAATGAGCAGTTCTTC
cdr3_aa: CASSWLGLDSYNEQFF

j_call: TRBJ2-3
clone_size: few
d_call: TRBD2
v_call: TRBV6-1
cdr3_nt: TGTGCCAGCAGGGAGCGGGGGGGCCCAACAGATACGCAGTATTTT
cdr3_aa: CASRERGGPTDTQYF

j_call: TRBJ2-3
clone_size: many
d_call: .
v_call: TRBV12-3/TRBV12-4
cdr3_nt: TGTGCCAGCACCCCTTTCACAGATACGCAGTATTTT
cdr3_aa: CASTPFTDTQYF

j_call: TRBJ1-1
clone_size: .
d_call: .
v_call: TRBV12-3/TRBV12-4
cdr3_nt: TGTGCCAGCAGTTTAGTCGGGAAAGCTTTCTTT
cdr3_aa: CASSLVGKAFF

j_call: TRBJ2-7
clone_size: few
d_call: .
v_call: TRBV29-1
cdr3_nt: TGCAGCGGGGGCAGGGACTCCTACGAGCAGTACTTC
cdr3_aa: CSGGRDSYEQYF

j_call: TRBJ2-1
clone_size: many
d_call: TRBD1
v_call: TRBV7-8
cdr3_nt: TGTGCCAGCAGGGAGGACAGGCTCAACAATGAGCAGTTCTTC
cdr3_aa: CASREDRLNNEQFF

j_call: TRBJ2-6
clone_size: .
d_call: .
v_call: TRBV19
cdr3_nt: TGTGCCAGTAACATACCCTCTGGGGCCAACGTCCTGACTTTC
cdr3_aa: CASNIPSGANVLTF

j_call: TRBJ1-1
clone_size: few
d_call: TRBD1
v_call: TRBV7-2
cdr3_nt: TGTGCCAGCAGCTTAGCCTCGGGACAGGGGCGGACTGTAGCTTTCTTT
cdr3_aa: CASSLASGQGRTVAFF

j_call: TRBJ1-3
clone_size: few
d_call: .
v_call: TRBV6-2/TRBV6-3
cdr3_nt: TGTGCCAGCCGACCCTCGGGAAAAGAATTAGGAAACACCATATATTTT
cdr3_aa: CASRPSGKELGNTIYF

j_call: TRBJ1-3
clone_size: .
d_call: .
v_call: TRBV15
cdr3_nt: TGTGCCACCAGCAGAGATAACAGGCGGGACACCATATATTTT
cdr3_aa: CATSRDNRRDTIYF

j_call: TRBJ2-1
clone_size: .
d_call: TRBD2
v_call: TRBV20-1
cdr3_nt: TGCAGTGCCCGGCTAGCGGCTAACAATGAGCAGTTCTTC
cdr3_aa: CSARLAANNEQFF

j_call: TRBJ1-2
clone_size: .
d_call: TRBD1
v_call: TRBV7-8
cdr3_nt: TGTGCCAGCAGCTCAAAGACAGGGGTGGCAACTAACTATGGCTACACCTTC
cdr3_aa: CASSSKTGVATNYGYTF

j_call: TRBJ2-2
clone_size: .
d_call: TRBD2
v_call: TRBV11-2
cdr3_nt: TGTGCCAGCAGCCCGGGGACTAGCCCCCCCGGGGAGCTGTTTTTT
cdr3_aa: CASSPGTSPPGELFF

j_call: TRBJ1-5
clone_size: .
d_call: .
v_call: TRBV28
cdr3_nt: TGTGCCAGCAAAGGGGGGATCAATCAGCCCCAGCATTTT
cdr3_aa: CASKGGINQPQHF

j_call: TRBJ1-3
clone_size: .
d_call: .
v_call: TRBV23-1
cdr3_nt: TGCGCCAGCAGTAAGCTGTGGGCGGACGCTGGAAACACCATATATTTT
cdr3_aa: CASSKLWADAGNTIYF

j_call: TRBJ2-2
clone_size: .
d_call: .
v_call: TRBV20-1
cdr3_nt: TGCAGTGCTAGGGAGAGAGTCACCGGGGAGCTGTTTTTT
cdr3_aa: CSARERVTGELFF

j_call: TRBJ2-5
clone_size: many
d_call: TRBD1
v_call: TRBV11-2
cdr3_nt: TGTGCCAGCATCCCTATGACAGGGCCGACAATAGAGACCCAGTACTTC
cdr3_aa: CASIPMTGPTIETQYF

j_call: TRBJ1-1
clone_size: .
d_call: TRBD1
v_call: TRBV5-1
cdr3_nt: TGCGCCAGCCGAATGACAGGGTTGAACACTGAAGCTTTCTTT
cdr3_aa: CASRMTGLNTEAFF

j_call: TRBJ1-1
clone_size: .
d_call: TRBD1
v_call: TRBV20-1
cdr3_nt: TGCAGTGCTAGACTACTTGGACAGGGTGATACTGAAGCTTTCTTT
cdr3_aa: CSARLLGQGDTEAFF

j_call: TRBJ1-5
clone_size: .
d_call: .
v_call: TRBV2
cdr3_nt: TGTGCCAGCAGTTCCCGACTGGATCAGCCCCAGCATTTT
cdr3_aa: CASSSRLDQPQHF

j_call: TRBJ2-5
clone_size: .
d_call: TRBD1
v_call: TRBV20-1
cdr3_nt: TGCAGTGCTGAGATCCAGGGGGAACAGGAGACCCAGTACTTC
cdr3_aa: CSAEIQGEQETQYF